The TCR beta chain described here comes from a study of blood T cell repertoires in COVID-19. Study details: Sources were T cells, B-cell-depleted T cells, or PBMCs; the material itself was cDNA or gDNA.

Per the study methods: Using reference gene primer amplification, nucleated cell counts were estimated. The method was immunoSEQ multiplex PCR; TCRdb's version includes in-frame clones alone and lacks a portion of them. Clone size and the V and J calls come from that table; the DNA yielded D and trimming. The table includes roughly 300,000 clones, approximately 84% detected once. J gave up 2 bases and V 7 bases, and 8 bases lay outside the gene matches. CDR1 is SGHRS, CDR2 YFSETQ, per germline. The CDR3 runs 14 residues. Across 20 to 25 US areas, participants ranged in age from roughly 18 to 95 years. What the recovered Cohort 3 donors had was two negative PCRs, clearance, or symptom resolution.

This sequence originates from a young woman who had recovered from COVID-19. V and J are TRBV5-1 and TRBJ1-1, with 7 bases aligning to TRBD1. The sequenced sample was PBMCs or T cells enriched from blood (not recorded which). CDR3 nucleotide sequence: TGCGCCAGCCACATGGACAGGCTTAACACTGAAGCTTTCTTT. Its protein is CASHMDRLNTEAFF.